The next 18 T cell receptor beta chains were all read from a single sample in a study of graft-versus-host responses after intestinal transplantation (dated by TCRdb to 2020 to 2023). The meaning of the sample's time point label: cells obtained before transplantation from donor or recipient. Antigen specificity for these receptors is unknown. The method behind the library was the immunoSEQ multiplex PCR assay. TCRdb took this table from immuneACCESS and kept in-frame rearrangements with V and J called. Such tables lack part of the clones; where checked against another copy, unresolved V genes explain under half of the gap, and the rest is unexplained. The sample data list 71,000 or so clones, and about 90% of these were observed just once. The ten largest clonotypes hold under 1.5% of the sample. The material sequenced was unstimulated CD8+ T cells sorted from spleen or lymph node cells, taken before intestinal transplant. These receptors were collected from a human donor who received an intestinal transplant.

CDR3 DNA sequence: TGTGCCAGTAGTGCGGACAGGGCTTCGGACACTGAAGCTTTCTTT. Protein product: CASSADRASDTEAFF. The genes are TRBV19 and TRBJ1-1; 8 positions match TRBD1. The V and J ends lost 5 bases and 3 bases, in that order; junction bases with no gene match: 8. CDR1 is LNHDA and CDR2 is SQIVND in the germline V gene (reference sequence). The CDR3 is 15 amino acids.

The chain joins TRBV9 to TRBJ2-1; 8 nucleotides align to TRBD2. V shed 3 bases, J shed 4 bases, and the junction held 9 bases outside the gene matches. The CDR3 contains 16 residues. Germline-derived CDR1 and CDR2 are SGDLS and YYNGEE. DNA for the CDR3: TGTGCCAGCAGCGCACCCTCGGGGGGGCCTTACAATGAGCAGTTCTTC. Its protein product is CASSAPSGGPYNEQFF.

The rearrangement uses TRBV6-5 and TRBJ1-1; 9 nucleotides match TRBD1. V trimming: 2 bases; J trimming: 3 bases; junction bases outside the gene matches: 7. Germline V gives CDR1 MNHEY, CDR2 SVGAGI. The CDR3 extends over 16 amino acids. CDR3 bases: TGTGCCAGCAGTTACACCGGGACAGGGATAGACACTGAAGCTTTCTTT. It codes for CASSYTGTGIDTEAFF.

This rearrangement joins TRBV10-2 to TRBJ1-1; perhaps TRBD1 as D (6 bases). The CDR3 length is 11 residues. V gave up 9 bases and J gave up 4 bases, with 9 bases separating them. Germline V lookup: CDR1 WSHSY, CDR2 SAAADI. CDR3 in amino acids: CASRGATEAFF. In nucleotides, the CDR3 is TGCGCCAGTCGGGGGGCCACTGAAGCTTTCTTT.

This sequence joins TRBV6-4 and TRBJ1-2; 8 bases align to TRBD1. The CDR3 has 14 amino acids. The germline CDR1 and CDR2 sequences are MRHNA and SNTAGT. Losses at the gene ends were 6 bases for V and 7 bases for J; bases not matched to a gene: 10. CDR3 residues: CASRERRGRGGYTF. Written as DNA, the CDR3 is TGTGCCAGCAGAGAGCGCAGGGGGCGGGGTGGCTACACCTTC.

This chain connects TRBV9 to TRBJ2-4, with TRBD2 matching 10 bases. The J segment lost 8 bases and the V segment lost 2 bases, leaving 10 bases of the junction unmatched. The germline gives CDR1 SGDLS, CDR2 YYNGEE. The CDR3 runs to 16 residues. CDR3 sequence (DNA): TGTGCCAGCAGCGTTCCTTCAGCGGGGGGGCCGGACATTCAGTACTTC. Translation: CASSVPSAGGPDIQYF.

The rearrangement uses TRBV10-3 and TRBJ2-3, with 11 positions matching TRBD2. The CDR3 totals 14 residues. V gave up 8 bases and J gave up 5 bases; unmatched junction bases: 6. Per germline, CDR1 ENHRY and CDR2 SYGVKD. The CDR3 loop is CAIGSGGAGDTQYF. The CDR3 DNA follows: TGTGCCATCGGTAGCGGGGGGGCCGGAGATACGCAGTATTTT.

V gene TRBV5-1 combines with J gene TRBJ2-3; TRBD2 matches 9 bases. Trimming cost V 4 bases and J 6 bases; bases outside gene matches: 9. From germline, CDR1 is SGHRS and CDR2 YFSETQ. The CDR3 consists of 15 residues. CDR3 amino acids: CASSPPGLAGDTQYF. CDR3 sequence (DNA): TGCGCCAGCAGCCCTCCGGGACTAGCCGGCGATACGCAGTATTTT.

This clone was seen more than once but under ten times. The V and J genes are TRBV7-3 and TRBJ1-6, with 7 positions matching TRBD1. The CDR3 has 14 residues. The J segment lost 7 bases and the V segment lost 4 bases, leaving 4 bases of the junction unmatched. The V gene's germline CDR1 is SGHTA and CDR2 FQGTGA. The CDR3 region is CASSSTGLNSPLHF. For the CDR3, the DNA is TGTGCCAGCAGCTCGACAGGGTTAAATTCACCCCTCCACTTT.

The chain recombines TRBV6-4 with TRBJ1-1; D perhaps matches TRBD1 (5 bases). The CDR3 is 13 amino acids. V was clipped by 4 bases and J by 2 bases, with 8 bases between them. CDR1 and CDR2 from the germline V gene are MRHNA and SNTAGT. The CDR3 nucleotides are TGTGCCAGCAGTGTTGGGGCAAACACTGAAGCTTTCTTT. It translates to CASSVGANTEAFF.

The rearrangement joins TRBV2 to TRBJ2-5; TRBD1 matches at 7 bases. The assigned J gene may be wrong: the sequence end matches TRBJ2-7 better. The CDR3 is 14 amino acids. CDR1 and CDR2 (germline): SNHLY, FYNNEI. CDR3 coding DNA: TGTGCCAGCAGACACAAACCAGGGGGTGACGAGCAGTACTTC. This gives the protein CASRHKPGGDEQYF.

The chain joins TRBV29-1 to TRBJ1-1, with 8 bases aligning to TRBD1. The CDR3 extends over 12 amino acids. J lost 0 bases, V lost 7 bases, and 1 base had no gene match. Germline CDR1 and CDR2: SQVTM and ANQGSEA. In DNA, the CDR3 is TGCAGCGGGACAGGGCTGAACACTGAAGCTTTCTTT. Translation: CSGTGLNTEAFF.

This clone was observed once. This chain uses TRBV9 with TRBJ1-2, with D possibly matching TRBD1 (6 bases). V was pared by 4 bases and J by 7 bases, with 14 bases between. In germline, CDR1 is SGDLS, CDR2 YYNGEE. The CDR3 extends over 13 amino acids. The CDR3 sequence: CASSPETGIGYTF. The CDR3 DNA is TGTGCCAGCAGCCCCGAGACAGGTATTGGCTACACCTTC. The full variable domain, with the rest looked up from reference TRBV9 and TRBJ1-2, is DSGVTQTPKHLITATGQRVTLRCSPRSGDLSVYWYQQSLDQGLQFLIQYYNGEERAKGNILERFSAQQFPDLHSELNLSSLELGDSALYFCASSPETGIGYTFGSGTRLTVV.

The J gene is TRBJ2-3, the V gene TRBV11-2, with D tentatively TRBD2 (5 bases). Looked up from germline, CDR1 is SGHAT and CDR2 is FQNNGV. V was pared by 5 bases and J by 3 bases, with 15 bases between. The CDR3 has 15 residues. The CDR3 sequence: CASSTSGIRTDTQYF. CDR3 nucleotide sequence: TGTGCCAGCAGCACTTCGGGGATCCGTACAGATACGCAGTATTTT.

The V gene is TRBV4-1, the J gene TRBJ2-1, with D hard to call. The V end was cut by 3 bases, the J end by 0 bases, with 21 bases between. This CDR3 is 19 amino acids long. The germline V gene has CDR1 MGHRA and CDR2 YSYEKL. DNA for the CDR3: TGCGCCAGCAGCCACTCGGCAGGCCCCAGGTTAAGCTCCTACAATGAGCAGTTCTTC. Translating it yields CASSHSAGPRLSSYNEQFF.

The gene calls are TRBV11-2 and TRBJ2-7, with 8 bases lining up with TRBD1. The V segment lost 3 bases and the J segment 3 bases; nucleotides outside the gene matches: 4. Germline CDR1 and CDR2: SGHAT and FQNNGV. The CDR3 loop spans 14 amino acids. CDR3 nucleotides: TGTGCCAGCAGCTTCCCGACAGGGGACTACGAGCAGTACTTC. Translation gives CASSFPTGDYEQYF.

The CDR3 DNA sequence: TGTGCCATCAGTGAGTCTGGGCCGAACACTGAAGCTTTCTTT. It is translated as CAISESGPNTEAFF. This sequence joins TRBV10-3 and TRBJ1-1; D ambiguous. Germline loops: CDR1 ENHRY, CDR2 SYGVKD. The CDR3 spans 14 residues. V lost 0 bases and J 1 base, leaving 6 bases between the germline ends.

The rearrangement joins TRBV7-9 to TRBJ1-1, with D perhaps TRBD1 (6 bases). Trimming removed 5 bases from V and 5 bases from J, with 15 bases in between. Germline loops: CDR1 SEHNR, CDR2 FQNEAQ (reference sequence). This CDR3 contains 14 residues. DNA for the CDR3: TGTGCCAGCAGCCCGAGGGAGGGGGGGACTGAAGCTTTCTTT. This codes for CASSPREGGTEAFF.